This T cell receptor (beta chain) stems from a study of T-cell memory formation after mild COVID-19. TCRdb re-derived calls from the 5' RACE reads in MiXCR, one entry per CDR3 protein. The profile shows more than 85,000 distinct CDR3 sequences, roughly 11% of them singletons. Germline V gives CDR1 SGDLS, CDR2 YYNGEE. This CDR3 has 17 amino acids. The V and J ends lost 3 bases and 7 bases, in that order; junction bases with no gene match: 12. This clonotype occurred a few times. The rearrangement uses TRBV9 and TRBJ1-6, with 8 nucleotides matching TRBD1. This TCR was sampled from a man aged 18 to 30 who had mild COVID-19 (a few samples of this study predate the infection). Cell type and time point are not known. Source material: PBMCs or a T cell subset sorted from them (not recorded which). The CDR3 here is CASSARPWTGRNSPLHF. The DNA of the CDR3 is TGTGCCAGCAGCGCCCGGCCTTGGACAGGGAGGAATTCACCCCTCCACTTT.